The rows below give T cell receptor beta chains drawn from one sample of a study of T-cell reconstitution after alpha-beta-depleted transplantation in children. TCRdb re-analysed the PCR reads in MiXCR, keeping a single row per CDR3 protein. Of about 420,000 distinct CDR3 sequences listed, roughly 17% are singletons. Sequencing was performed on PBMCs, mostly from graft donor cells, taken 360 days after TCRalphabeta/CD19-depleted stem cell transplant. Every receptor here comes from a boy in the first two years of life who had a stem cell transplant for Wiskott-Aldrich syndrome, so the T cells may come from the graft donor. Each CDR3 is given with its conserved first and last residue. D genes are given only for firm matches. Rows may omit the clone size; those that give it use once, few, many or a size class.

CDR3 DNA: TGCGCCAGCAGCCAAGCGTGGCGGGGGACGGGTGGCACTGAAGCTTTCTTT
CDR3 protein: CASSQAWRGTGGTEAFF
D gene: NA
J gene: TRBJ1-1
V gene: TRBV4-3
clone size: few

CDR3 DNA: TGTGCCAGCAGGAAAAATCCGGGACAGACACCCTATAGGAATCAGCCCCAGCATTTT
CDR3 protein: CASRKNPGQTPYRNQPQHF
D gene: TRBD1
J gene: TRBJ1-5
V gene: TRBV28
clone size: NA

CDR3 DNA: TGTGCCATCAGTGCTGTCGGTCACGAGCAGTACTTC
CDR3 protein: CAISAVGHEQYF
D gene: NA
J gene: TRBJ2-7
V gene: TRBV10-3
clone size: few

CDR3 DNA: TGCGCCAGCAGCCCGGGACTAGCGGGAGTTGAGCAGTTCTTC
CDR3 protein: CASSPGLAGVEQFF
D gene: TRBD2
J gene: TRBJ2-1
V gene: TRBV5-1
clone size: few

CDR3 DNA: TGTGCCAGCAGCCAAGAGTTTAGGGTTGGAAAAGAGACCCAGTACTTC
CDR3 protein: CASSQEFRVGKETQYF
D gene: NA
J gene: TRBJ2-5
V gene: TRBV4-2
clone size: few

CDR3 DNA: TGCGCCAGCAGCTTCTCCCGGGACAGGGGGGAAAGGGAGCAGTACTTC
CDR3 protein: CASSFSRDRGEREQYF
D gene: TRBD1
J gene: TRBJ2-7
V gene: TRBV5-1
clone size: many

CDR3 DNA: TGTGCCAGCAGCTTAAGAGCGGGAACAAATGAGCAGTTCTTC
CDR3 protein: CASSLRAGTNEQFF
D gene: TRBD2
J gene: TRBJ2-1
V gene: TRBV7-2
clone size: NA

CDR3 DNA: TGTGCCAGCAGGGGACCCGCACAGACCCAGTACTTC
CDR3 protein: CASRGPAQTQYF
D gene: NA
J gene: TRBJ2-5
V gene: TRBV6-5
clone size: few

CDR3 DNA: TGTGCCAGCAGTTACTTGATAAGCTCTGGGGCCAACGTCCTGACTTTC
CDR3 protein: CASSYLISSGANVLTF
D gene: NA
J gene: TRBJ2-6
V gene: TRBV6-5
clone size: many

CDR3 DNA: TGTGCCAGCACTCGGGGGAGTGGGGCAGATACGCAGTATTTT
CDR3 protein: CASTRGSGADTQYF
D gene: NA
J gene: TRBJ2-3
V gene: TRBV2
clone size: few

CDR3 DNA: TGTGCCAGCAGTGACCGCTATCAGCCCCAGCATTTT
CDR3 protein: CASSDRYQPQHF
D gene: NA
J gene: TRBJ1-5
V gene: TRBV12-3/TRBV12-4
clone size: NA

CDR3 DNA: TGTGCCAGCAGACCTGGCGGCGGGAGGGGAATGAACACCGGGGAGCTGTTTTTT
CDR3 protein: CASRPGGGRGMNTGELFF
D gene: TRBD2
J gene: TRBJ2-2
V gene: TRBV6-2/TRBV6-3
clone size: few

CDR3 DNA: TGTGCCAGCAGCTTAGTCGCCGGGACTAGGCTCAATGAGCAGTTCTTC
CDR3 protein: CASSLVAGTRLNEQFF
D gene: TRBD2
J gene: TRBJ2-1
V gene: TRBV7-9
clone size: NA

CDR3 DNA: TGTGCCAGTAGCCCGAGGAGACAGGGGGCCGCTACTTTCTTTGAGCAGTTCTTC
CDR3 protein: CASSPRRQGAATFFEQFF
D gene: TRBD1
J gene: TRBJ2-1
V gene: TRBV19
clone size: few

CDR3 DNA: TGTGCCAGCAGTTTAGCAGGGGCTGGACAGGGTGAGACCCAGTACTTC
CDR3 protein: CASSLAGAGQGETQYF
D gene: TRBD1
J gene: TRBJ2-5
V gene: TRBV12-3/TRBV12-4
clone size: NA

CDR3 DNA: TGCAGCGTTGAAGAGGGGACCCTCTACAATGAGCAGTTCTTC
CDR3 protein: CSVEEGTLYNEQFF
D gene: NA
J gene: TRBJ2-1
V gene: TRBV29-1
clone size: NA

CDR3 DNA: TGCAGTGCTAAGGCTAGCGGGAAGGGACACAATGAGCAGTTCTTC
CDR3 protein: CSAKASGKGHNEQFF
D gene: TRBD2
J gene: TRBJ2-1
V gene: TRBV20-1
clone size: NA

CDR3 DNA: TGCGCCAGCAGCCAAGAGGGCGGGAGCTCCTACGAGCAGTACTTC
CDR3 protein: CASSQEGGSSYEQYF
D gene: TRBD2
J gene: TRBJ2-7
V gene: TRBV4-1
clone size: few

CDR3 DNA: TGTGCCAGCAGCTTCTCGGGGCTCGGAAACACCACATATTTT
CDR3 protein: CASSFSGLGNTTYF
D gene: NA
J gene: TRBJ1-3
V gene: TRBV7-6
clone size: NA

CDR3 DNA: TGTGCCAGCAGCCCCCACCCACTTCGACTAGCGGGAGGGCCTGTGGTCACCGGGGAGCTGTTTTTT
CDR3 protein: CASSPHPLRLAGGPVVTGELFF
D gene: TRBD2
J gene: TRBJ2-2
V gene: TRBV4-2
clone size: few

CDR3 DNA: TGTGCCAGCCTCAAGGGGGTTCGGATGAATGAGCAGTTCTTC
CDR3 protein: CASLKGVRMNEQFF
D gene: NA
J gene: TRBJ2-1
V gene: TRBV13
clone size: few

CDR3 DNA: TGTGCCAGCAGCCTCCGGGACAGGGGGCCTGGGGCCAACGTCCTGACTTTC
CDR3 protein: CASSLRDRGPGANVLTF
D gene: TRBD1
J gene: TRBJ2-6
V gene: TRBV3-1
clone size: NA

CDR3 DNA: TGCAGTGCTAGAGTCATAGCGGGGGGTCTTATAGATACGCAGTATTTT
CDR3 protein: CSARVIAGGLIDTQYF
D gene: TRBD2
J gene: TRBJ2-3
V gene: TRBV20-1
clone size: few

CDR3 DNA: TGCAGTGCCCAGGTCCTGACAGGGGGCCTCCAAGAGACCCAGTACTTC
CDR3 protein: CSAQVLTGGLQETQYF
D gene: TRBD1
J gene: TRBJ2-5
V gene: TRBV20-1
clone size: NA

CDR3 DNA: TGCGCCAGCAGCAACAGGGTGGATACGCAGTATTTT
CDR3 protein: CASSNRVDTQYF
D gene: NA
J gene: TRBJ2-3
V gene: TRBV5-1
clone size: few

CDR3 DNA: TGTGCCAGCAGCTTCACAGGGCAAGAACCCTACGAGCAGTACTTC
CDR3 protein: CASSFTGQEPYEQYF
D gene: NA
J gene: TRBJ2-7
V gene: TRBV11-2
clone size: few

CDR3 DNA: TGTGCCAGCAGCCCACGAACTAGCGGGGGCTCCTACAATGAGCAGTTCTTC
CDR3 protein: CASSPRTSGGSYNEQFF
D gene: TRBD2
J gene: TRBJ2-1
V gene: TRBV6-1
clone size: NA

CDR3 DNA: TGTGCCAGCAGCTTACTCATTGGCGGGAGTGGTCAGCAGTTCTTC
CDR3 protein: CASSLLIGGSGQQFF
D gene: TRBD2
J gene: TRBJ2-1
V gene: TRBV7-2
clone size: few

CDR3 DNA: TGTGCCAGCAGCCAAGACCTCATTCAGTACTTC
CDR3 protein: CASSQDLIQYF
D gene: NA
J gene: TRBJ2-4
V gene: TRBV3-1
clone size: NA

CDR3 DNA: TGTGCCAGCAGTCCCCGGGGGAACGAGCAGTACTTC
CDR3 protein: CASSPRGNEQYF
D gene: NA
J gene: TRBJ2-7
V gene: TRBV27
clone size: many

CDR3 DNA: TGTGCCAGCAGGCAGGGAAAGAACACTGAAGCTTTCTTT
CDR3 protein: CASRQGKNTEAFF
D gene: NA
J gene: TRBJ1-1
V gene: TRBV12-3/TRBV12-4
clone size: NA

CDR3 DNA: TGTGCCAGCAGTTTCACTAGCGGGGGCTACGAGCAGTACTTC
CDR3 protein: CASSFTSGGYEQYF
D gene: TRBD2
J gene: TRBJ2-7
V gene: TRBV6-2/TRBV6-3
clone size: NA

CDR3 DNA: TGTGCCAGCAGCCCCGTGCTAGGGGAGCAGTACTTC
CDR3 protein: CASSPVLGEQYF
D gene: NA
J gene: TRBJ2-7
V gene: TRBV6-2/TRBV6-3
clone size: many

CDR3 DNA: TGTGCCAGCAGTACCATGGGCGGGGAGCTGTTTTTT
CDR3 protein: CASSTMGGELFF
D gene: NA
J gene: TRBJ2-2
V gene: TRBV6-5
clone size: few

CDR3 DNA: TGTGCCAGCAGCAAAGACCGGGAGACCCAGTACTTC
CDR3 protein: CASSKDRETQYF
D gene: NA
J gene: TRBJ2-5
V gene: TRBV21-1
clone size: few

CDR3 DNA: TGTGCCAGCAGCCAAGATAGGAGCGGGGGGGTGAGCACAGATACGCAGTATTTT
CDR3 protein: CASSQDRSGGVSTDTQYF
D gene: TRBD2
J gene: TRBJ2-3
V gene: TRBV4-2
clone size: few

CDR3 DNA: TGTGCCAGTGGAAAGGGGGGAGTCTTCAATGAGCAGTTCTTC
CDR3 protein: CASGKGGVFNEQFF
D gene: NA
J gene: TRBJ2-1
V gene: TRBV19
clone size: NA

CDR3 DNA: TGCAGTGCTAGAGATTACAGGGGGCAGGATACGCAGTATTTT
CDR3 protein: CSARDYRGQDTQYF
D gene: TRBD1
J gene: TRBJ2-3
V gene: TRBV20-1
clone size: NA

CDR3 DNA: TGCGCCAGCAGCCAAGATGGCGGGACAGCATATTTT
CDR3 protein: CASSQDGGTAYF
D gene: TRBD1
J gene: TRBJ1-4
V gene: TRBV4-1
clone size: few

CDR3 DNA: TGTGCCAGCAGCCCTACCCACAGGGGTCGTAATTCACCCCTCCACTTT
CDR3 protein: CASSPTHRGRNSPLHF
D gene: TRBD1
J gene: TRBJ1-6
V gene: TRBV12-3/TRBV12-4
clone size: NA

CDR3 DNA: TGCAGTGCTAGGCCAGGGACTCAGCCCCAGCATTTT
CDR3 protein: CSARPGTQPQHF
D gene: NA
J gene: TRBJ1-5
V gene: TRBV20-1
clone size: NA

CDR3 DNA: TGTGCCAGCAGCTCCGGGAACGGGGGACACCTGAACACTGAAGCTTTCTTT
CDR3 protein: CASSSGNGGHLNTEAFF
D gene: NA
J gene: TRBJ1-1
V gene: TRBV11-2
clone size: few

CDR3 DNA: TGTGCCAGCAGTTACCCGGGGGACAGGCGCCGACCGGGTCGGTTGTACGAGCAGTACTTC
CDR3 protein: CASSYPGDRRRPGRLYEQYF
D gene: TRBD1
J gene: TRBJ2-7
V gene: TRBV6-2/TRBV6-3
clone size: NA

CDR3 DNA: TGTGCCAGCAGGTCCGGAAGGAATTTGGGCGGGGCGGAGACCCAGTACTTC
CDR3 protein: CASRSGRNLGGAETQYF
D gene: NA
J gene: TRBJ2-5
V gene: TRBV7-9
clone size: few

CDR3 DNA: TGTGCCAGCAGTTTTGTTATAGCGGGAGGGGATCAAGAGACCCAGTACTTC
CDR3 protein: CASSFVIAGGDQETQYF
D gene: TRBD2
J gene: TRBJ2-5
V gene: TRBV12-3/TRBV12-4
clone size: NA

CDR3 DNA: TGTGCCAGCAGCCTCTGGGGGGTGCGGGGGGATGAGCAGTTCTTC
CDR3 protein: CASSLWGVRGDEQFF
D gene: TRBD2
J gene: TRBJ2-1
V gene: TRBV11-2
clone size: NA

CDR3 DNA: TGTGCCAGCAGCCCACACAGGGGAGGGGAGACCCAGTACTTC
CDR3 protein: CASSPHRGGETQYF
D gene: NA
J gene: TRBJ2-5
V gene: TRBV3-1
clone size: many

CDR3 DNA: TGTGCCAGCAGGCGCAGGGGGGGCAATCAGCCCCAGCATTTT
CDR3 protein: CASRRRGGNQPQHF
D gene: TRBD1
J gene: TRBJ1-5
V gene: TRBV12-3/TRBV12-4
clone size: few

CDR3 DNA: TGTGCCAGCAGCTTCGCGGCTGTGGCCTACAATGAGCAGTTCTTC
CDR3 protein: CASSFAAVAYNEQFF
D gene: NA
J gene: TRBJ2-1
V gene: TRBV7-2
clone size: NA

CDR3 DNA: TGTGCCAGCAGCTTAGTACGGGACAGGGTGAACGAGCAGTACTTC
CDR3 protein: CASSLVRDRVNEQYF
D gene: TRBD1
J gene: TRBJ2-7
V gene: TRBV7-8
clone size: NA

CDR3 DNA: TGTGCCAGCTCACCTTCGACTGGGGAGACCCAGTACTTC
CDR3 protein: CASSPSTGETQYF
D gene: NA
J gene: TRBJ2-5
V gene: TRBV18
clone size: many

CDR3 DNA: TGTGCCAGCAGCCCCGGATCTGGGCCAGATACGCAGTATTTT
CDR3 protein: CASSPGSGPDTQYF
D gene: NA
J gene: TRBJ2-3
V gene: TRBV7-2
clone size: few

CDR3 DNA: TGCGCCAGCAGCCTACGCCTTGACAGTGATAAGTCAGATACGCAGTATTTT
CDR3 protein: CASSLRLDSDKSDTQYF
D gene: NA
J gene: TRBJ2-3
V gene: TRBV4-1
clone size: few

CDR3 DNA: TGTGCCATCAGTGATGTTGGATTCCGAGAGACCCAGTACTTC
CDR3 protein: CAISDVGFRETQYF
D gene: NA
J gene: TRBJ2-5
V gene: TRBV10-3
clone size: few